This record concerns one T cell receptor (beta chain) sequence. The repertoire was sequenced with immunoSEQ multiplex PCR; TCRdb's copy has only in-frame clones and lacks some. Altogether under 150,000 clones are present, nearly 95% being singletons, with the ten largest covering roughly 3.6%. These data belong to a study of T cell responses to AZD1222 COVID-19 vaccine. The CDR3 totals 17 residues. CDR1 is KGHDR, CDR2 SFDVKD, per germline. Trimming removed 0 bases from V and 6 bases from J, with 17 bases in between. Here the sequenced sample was peripheral blood, taken 28 days after the second AZD1222 dose. This clonotype was obtained from an adult who received the AZD1222 COVID-19 vaccine. The chain uses TRBV24-1 and TRBJ2-1; TRBD2 is a possible D gene (6 bases). The chain's CDR3 is CATSDLAGTLVPNEQFF. The DNA for the CDR3 is TGTGCCACCAGTGATTTGGCCGGGACTCTAGTCCCCAATGAGCAGTTCTTC.